The next 32 T cell receptor beta chains were all read from a single sample in a study of T cells in tumors after PD-1 blockade. Sequencing used immunoSEQ multiplex PCR; TCRdb keeps in-frame clones, though not all of them. Of approximately 34,000 clones in the sample, roughly 76% were seen once. Sample: PBMCs, taken after anti-PD-1 treatment. Every receptor here comes from a human donor with basal cell carcinoma.

V gene TRBV7-2 combines with J gene TRBJ2-1, with 8 bases that match TRBD1. Germline V lookup: CDR1 SGHTA, CDR2 FQGNSA. The CDR3 totals 14 residues. With 5 bases clipped from V and 5 bases from J, the junction kept 5 bases outside the gene matches. The CDR3 region has the DNA TGTGCCAGCAGCAATCGACAGGGGAACAATGAGCAGTTCTTC. Translated, it gives CASSNRQGNNEQFF.

The rearrangement links TRBV14 to TRBJ2-2, with TRBD2 matching 11 bases. CDR3 size: 20 residues. Germline lookup yields CDR1 SGHDN and CDR2 FVKESK. The trim removed 0 bases at V and 4 bases at J, leaving 13 bases unmatched. The CDR3 DNA reads as TGTGCCAGCAGCCAAGATCAGGTCGTAGCGGGAGGGCTATCCACCGGGGAGCTGTTTTTT. It specifies CASSQDQVVAGGLSTGELFF.

This chain links TRBV7-3 with TRBJ2-1; 11 nucleotides agree with TRBD2. This CDR3 has 16 residues. With 1 base clipped from V and 5 bases from J, the junction kept 4 bases outside the gene matches. Germline V CDR1 and CDR2: SGHTA, FQGTGA. CDR3 in amino acids: CASSLSSGGAHNEQFF. For the CDR3, the DNA is TGTGCCAGCAGCTTAAGTAGCGGGGGGGCCCACAATGAGCAGTTCTTC.

This sequence joins TRBV7-2 and TRBJ1-3, with D perhaps TRBD1 (5 bases). The CDR3 covers 16 residues. Trimming removed 4 bases at V and 1 base at J, with 14 bases between. Germline CDR1 and CDR2: SGHTA and FQGNSA. The CDR3 sequence: CASSSPPGGSGNTIYF. The CDR3 nucleotides are TGTGCCAGCAGCTCACCTCCGGGGGGTTCTGGAAACACCATATATTTT.

This chain connects TRBV14 to TRBJ2-5; D possibly corresponds to TRBD2 (6 bases). This CDR3 region has 16 residues. Trimming stripped 1 base from V and 0 bases from J, with 12 bases between. Germline V lookup: CDR1 SGHDN, CDR2 FVKESK. This CDR3 reads CASSQAERVYQETQYF. DNA of the CDR3: TGTGCCAGCAGCCAAGCCGAGCGGGTGTACCAAGAGACCCAGTACTTC.

The table lists this clone with a count of one. The rearrangement links TRBV5-8 to TRBJ2-7; maybe TRBD1 (7 bases). Germline V gene lookup returns CDR1 SGHTS and CDR2 YDEGEE. The CDR3 length is 15 residues. Trimming left V 3 bases short and J 1 base short, with 14 bases between. This CDR3 reads CASSWGDSDSYEQYF. Here the CDR3 DNA reads TGTGCCAGCAGCTGGGGGGACAGTGATTCCTACGAGCAGTACTTC.

CDR3 sequence reads: CASSPGQGSIQYF. DNA for the CDR3: TGTGCCAGCTCGCCGGGACAGGGAAGCATTCAGTACTTC. The chain links TRBV18 to TRBJ2-4, with 9 bases that match TRBD1. Germline CDR1 and CDR2: KGHSH and LQKENI. The CDR3 loop spans 13 amino acids. The V and J ends lost 6 bases and 9 bases, in that order; junction bases with no gene match: 6.

The rearrangement joins TRBV30 to TRBJ2-3; D not resolved. The V and J ends lost 2 bases and 6 bases respectively, with 6 bases between them. Germline V gives CDR1 GTSNPN, CDR2 SVGIG (reference sequence). CDR3 size: 11 residues. DNA of the CDR3: TGTGCCTGGAGTTTACAGGATACGCAGTATTTT. Encoded protein: CAWSLQDTQYF.

The V call is TRBV27, the J call TRBJ2-1, with TRBD2 identical over 16 bases. Unmatched junction bases numbered 24, after V lost 10 bases and J lost 12 bases. The CDR3 loop spans 19 amino acids. CDR1 is MNHEY, CDR2 SMNVEV, per germline (reference sequence). CDR3 in amino acids: CATRQGLAGGPGQLYRQFF. The CDR3 DNA follows: TGTGCCACCAGACAGGGACTAGCGGGAGGGCCAGGGCAGCTCTACCGGCAGTTCTTC.

The rearrangement links TRBV19 to TRBJ1-2; 12 bases fit TRBD1. The CDR3 covers 14 residues. Germline values: CDR1 LNHDA, CDR2 SQIVND (reference sequence). V gave up 9 bases and J gave up 7 bases; unmatched junction bases: 9. In DNA form, the CDR3 reads TGTGCCAGCCTTTTGGGACAGGGGGCAGGTGGCTACACCTTC. Amino acids: CASLLGQGAGGYTF.

The chain employs TRBV5-1 and TRBJ2-5; D gene ambiguous. Germline V gives CDR1 SGHRS, CDR2 YFSETQ. The CDR3 has 13 amino acids. Trimming left V 0 bases short and J 5 bases short, with 8 bases between. CDR3 coding DNA: TGCGCCAGCAGCTTGGAGGGCAGGGAGACCCAGTACTTC. Residues: CASSLEGRETQYF.

The genes are TRBV6-5 and TRBJ1-1, with a weak D call TRBD1 (5 bases). Germline V gives CDR1 MNHEY, CDR2 SVGAGI. The CDR3 spans 15 residues. V dropped 0 bases and J dropped 1 base, with 9 bases sitting between them. The CDR3, as DNA: TGTGCCAGCAGTTACTCGGTTAGGGGGAACACTGAAGCTTTCTTT. Encoded protein: CASSYSVRGNTEAFF.

The rearrangement uses TRBV7-8 and TRBJ1-5, with TRBD1 identical over 7 bases. The junction had 5 bases not matched to a gene; V was cut back by 5 bases and J by 1 base. Germline assignment: CDR1 SGHVS and CDR2 FQNEAQ. This CDR3 region has 15 residues. The DNA of the CDR3 is TGTGCCAGCAGCCCCCGGGACAGAAGCAATCAGCCCCAGCATTTT. This gives the protein CASSPRDRSNQPQHF. The full variable domain, completed using reference TRBV7-8 and TRBJ1-5, is GAGVSQSPRYKVAKRGQDVALRCDPISGHVSLFWYQQALGQGPEFLTYFQNEAQLDKSGLPSDRFFAERPEGSVSTLKIQRTQQEDSAVYLCASSPRDRSNQPQHFGDGTRLSIL.

The sample holds a few counts of this clone. The chain has TRBV5-8 and TRBJ1-6, with D perhaps TRBD1 (6 bases). Germline V CDR1 and CDR2: SGHTS, YDEGEE. This CDR3 is 13 amino acids long. V lost 3 bases and J 10 bases, leaving 11 bases between the germline ends. The DNA of the CDR3 is TGTGCCAGCAGCTCCCGACAGGCCTCACCCCTCCACTTT. It translates to CASSSRQASPLHF.

The chain carries TRBV7-8 and TRBJ1-3; 9 bases align to TRBD1. CDR1 and CDR2 from the germline V gene are SGHVS and FQNEAQ. With 4 bases clipped from V and 1 base from J, the junction kept 5 bases outside the gene matches. The CDR3 runs to 16 residues. This chain's CDR3 is CASSYDRGGSGNTIYF. For the CDR3, the DNA is TGTGCCAGCAGCTACGACAGGGGGGGATCTGGAAACACCATATATTTT.

J is TRBJ2-1 and V is TRBV10-3, with TRBD1 as a possible D gene (5 bases). V gave up 3 bases and J gave up 6 bases, with 9 bases separating them. Germline CDR1 reads ENHRY; CDR2 reads SYGVKD. The CDR3 has 13 amino acids. CDR3 residues: CAISDWQGNEQFF. Written as DNA, the CDR3 is TGTGCCATCAGTGATTGGCAGGGCAATGAGCAGTTCTTC.

In its sample, this clone was seen many times. The CDR3: CASSFEGFTEAFF. Written as DNA, the CDR3 is TGTGCCAGCAGCTTTGAGGGATTCACTGAAGCTTTCTTT. This chain links TRBV7-3 with TRBJ1-1, with D uncertain. V lost 3 bases, J lost 4 bases, and 9 bases lay in between. The CDR3 is made up of 13 amino acids. Germline V gene data show CDR1 as SGHTA and CDR2 as FQGTGA.

This rearrangement joins TRBV14 to TRBJ2-7, with D uncertain. This CDR3 comprises 13 residues. Germline values: CDR1 SGHDN, CDR2 FVKESK. V dropped 3 bases and J dropped 8 bases, with 14 bases sitting between them. The CDR3 protein is CASSQAPGFKQYF. The CDR3 coding sequence is TGTGCCAGCAGCCAGGCCCCCGGGTTTAAGCAGTACTTC.

The chain uses TRBV19 and TRBJ2-1; D might be TRBD1 (6 bases). Trimming removed 5 bases from V and 7 bases from J, with 18 bases in between. The CDR3 has 15 amino acids. Germline CDR1 is LNHDA and CDR2 is SQIVND (reference sequence). The CDR3 nucleotides are TGTGCCAGTAGTCGGGCCTCCACAGGGAAGAATGAGCAGTTCTTC. Its protein product is CASSRASTGKNEQFF.

The rearrangement links TRBV7-9 to TRBJ2-2; 11 bases map to TRBD1. Per the germline V gene, CDR1 is SEHNR and CDR2 is FQNEAQ (reference sequence). The V gene end was trimmed by 3 bases and the J gene end by 6 bases; junction bases not matched to a gene: 6. The CDR3 loop spans 16 amino acids. The CDR3 is CASSFSDRGLAGELFF. The CDR3 DNA sequence: TGTGCCAGCAGCTTTTCGGACAGGGGGCTTGCCGGGGAGCTGTTTTTT.

CDR3 DNA: TGCGCCAGCAGTTCACGACAGTGTGGCTACACCTTC. Its translation: CASSSRQCGYTF. The chain carries TRBV23-1 and TRBJ1-2; D may be TRBD1 (5 bases). TRBV23-1 is sorted into the ORF group, with uncertain function. The CDR3 consists of 12 residues. Trimming pared 5 bases from V and 7 bases from J, leaving 11 bases between.

The chain couples TRBV5-6 to TRBJ2-1; D gene ambiguous. This CDR3 region has 17 residues. V shed 1 base and J shed 0 bases, with 14 bases lying between them. Germline V lookup: CDR1 SGHDT, CDR2 YYEEEE. CDR3 in amino acids: CASSLRWQANSYNEQFF. For the CDR3, the DNA is TGTGCCAGCAGCTTGAGGTGGCAGGCAAACTCCTACAATGAGCAGTTCTTC.

The chain couples TRBV29-1 to TRBJ2-5; 8 bases align to TRBD2. Germline lookup yields CDR1 SQVTM and CDR2 ANQGSEA. The length of the CDR3 is 13 residues. Trimming cost V 6 bases and J 2 bases; bases outside gene matches: 5. CDR3 residues: CSVREGKQETQYF. The CDR3 DNA follows: TGCAGCGTCCGGGAGGGTAAACAAGAGACCCAGTACTTC.

This rearrangement joins TRBV7-9 to TRBJ2-2, with 7 positions matching TRBD2. This CDR3 has 16 residues. Germline CDR1 reads SEHNR; CDR2 reads FQNEAQ (reference sequence). The trim removed 1 base at V and 1 base at J, leaving 3 bases unmatched. The CDR3 DNA reads TGTGCCAGCAGCTTAGATACTAGCGTGAACACCGGGGAGCTGTTTTTT. This gives the protein CASSLDTSVNTGELFF.

The rearrangement links TRBV6-2 or TRBV6-3 to TRBJ1-5; D unclear. CDR1 and CDR2 from the germline V gene are MNHEY and SVGEGT. Trimming shortened V by 0 bases and J by 4 bases, and 10 bases separated the two germline ends. The CDR3 sequence is 15 residues long. The CDR3 region is CASSYSLGRNQPQHF. CDR3 DNA sequence: TGTGCCAGCAGTTACTCTCTGGGAAGGAATCAGCCCCAGCATTTT.

This chain uses TRBV7-9 with TRBJ1-6; D remains ambiguous. V gave up 5 bases and J gave up 0 bases, with 5 bases separating them. CDR1 and CDR2 from the germline V gene are SEHNR and FQNEAQ (reference sequence). This CDR3 region has 14 residues. The CDR3 region has the DNA TGTGCCAGCAGCCCCTACTCCTATAATTCACCCCTCCACTTT. Translated, it gives CASSPYSYNSPLHF.

For the CDR3, the DNA is TGTGCCAGCAGCTTAGAGGGTGTGAAGGGGGAGGCGCGAGGCGAGCAGTTCTTC. Residues: CASSLEGVKGEARGEQFF. The V and J genes are TRBV7-9 and TRBJ2-1, with D perhaps given as TRBD1 or TRBD2 (6 bases each). The length of the CDR3 is 18 residues. Looked up from germline, CDR1 is SEHNR and CDR2 is FQNEAQ (reference sequence). V was shortened by 1 base and J by 10 bases, with 26 bases between the two germline ends.

The chain is built from TRBV10-3 and TRBJ2-1; D is ambiguous. This CDR3 is 14 amino acids long. Germline assignment: CDR1 ENHRY and CDR2 SYGVKD. V was pared by 0 bases and J by 5 bases, with 8 bases between. DNA of the CDR3: TGTGCCATCAGTGAGTCTGGGCAGAACAATGAGCAGTTCTTC. Its translation is CAISESGQNNEQFF.

The chain uses TRBV20-1 and TRBJ2-1; no definite D call. Germline V gene data show CDR1 as DFQATT and CDR2 as SNEGSKA (reference sequence). The CDR3 has 16 amino acids. The V gene lost 3 bases and the J gene lost 1 base, with 16 bases spanning the gap. The chain's CDR3 is CSASLYGGSSYNEQFF. The CDR3 coding sequence is TGCAGTGCTAGTTTGTATGGCGGTAGTTCCTACAATGAGCAGTTCTTC.

This clone was seen a few times. The chain recombines TRBV19 with TRBJ2-2; either TRBD1 or TRBD2 may fit D (5 bases each). Germline V gives CDR1 LNHDA, CDR2 SQIVND (reference sequence). With 1 base removed from V and 6 bases from J, the gap between germline ends came to 9 bases. This CDR3 spans 14 amino acids. CDR3 bases: TGTGCCAGTAGTATAGGGGGGAAGGCCGGGGAGCTGTTTTTT. Its protein is CASSIGGKAGELFF.

This clone was recorded once. The chain uses TRBV5-1 and TRBJ2-1; 7 bases align to TRBD2. V dropped 3 bases and J dropped 7; count of bases not matched to a gene: 7. The CDR3 sequence is 14 residues long. Germline V gene sequence: CDR1 SGHRS, CDR2 YFSETQ. This CDR3 is CASSSASGQNEQFF. The CDR3 bases are TGCGCCAGCAGCTCGGCTAGCGGCCAGAATGAGCAGTTCTTC.

This chain uses TRBV5-1 with TRBJ2-1; TRBD2 aligns across 8 bases. In germline, CDR1 is SGHRS, CDR2 YFSETQ. There are 13 residues in the CDR3. The trim removed 5 bases at V and 10 bases at J, leaving 8 bases unmatched. The CDR3 DNA sequence: TGCGCCAGCAGGTCCTCCGGGGGGGAAGAGCAGTTCTTC. This gives the protein CASRSSGGEEQFF.